This T cell receptor beta chain was captured in a study of blood T cell repertoires in COVID-19. Background on the study: The samples span acute and convalescent COVID-19 from the United States, Italy and Spain.

Germline values: CDR1 SGDLS, CDR2 YYNGEE. The V end lost 8 bases, the J end lost 0 bases, and 12 bases lay between the germline ends. CDR3 length: 14 amino acids. Method: immunoSEQ multiplex PCR; TCRdb's copy keeps in-frame clones and lacks some. The data contain about 68,000 clones, roughly 85% of them singletons. The TCR comes from a woman between 50 and 59 years old with COVID-19, enrolled during active disease. This chain uses TRBV9 with TRBJ2-1; D ambiguous. The sequencing input was peripheral blood. The CDR3 region is CASSRSSSYNEQFF. As DNA, the CDR3 is TGTGCCAGTTCTCGGTCAAGCTCCTACAATGAGCAGTTCTTC.